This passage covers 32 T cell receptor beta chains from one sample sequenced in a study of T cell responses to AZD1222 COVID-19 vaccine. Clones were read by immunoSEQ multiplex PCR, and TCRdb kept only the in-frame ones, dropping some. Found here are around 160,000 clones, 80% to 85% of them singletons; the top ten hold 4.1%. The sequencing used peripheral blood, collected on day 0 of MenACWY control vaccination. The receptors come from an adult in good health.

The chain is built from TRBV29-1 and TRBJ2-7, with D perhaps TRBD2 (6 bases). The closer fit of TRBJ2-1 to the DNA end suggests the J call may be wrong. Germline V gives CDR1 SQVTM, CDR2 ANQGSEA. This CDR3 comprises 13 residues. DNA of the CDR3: TGCAGCGGGACCGGAGGGATGACATTAGAGCAGTTCTTC. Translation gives CSGTGGMTLEQFF.

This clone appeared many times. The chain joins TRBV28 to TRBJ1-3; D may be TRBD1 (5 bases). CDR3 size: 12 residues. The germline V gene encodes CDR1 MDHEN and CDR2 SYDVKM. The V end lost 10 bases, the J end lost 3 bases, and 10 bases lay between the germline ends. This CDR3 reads CATTGNGNTIYF. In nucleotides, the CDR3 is TGTGCCACCACAGGAAATGGAAACACCATATATTTT.

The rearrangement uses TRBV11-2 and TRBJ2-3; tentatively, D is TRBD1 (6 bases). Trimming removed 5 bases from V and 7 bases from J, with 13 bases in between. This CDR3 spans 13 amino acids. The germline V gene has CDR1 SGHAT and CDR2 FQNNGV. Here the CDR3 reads CASSADSGHTQYF. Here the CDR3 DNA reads TGTGCCAGCAGCGCGGACAGCGGACATACGCAGTATTTT.

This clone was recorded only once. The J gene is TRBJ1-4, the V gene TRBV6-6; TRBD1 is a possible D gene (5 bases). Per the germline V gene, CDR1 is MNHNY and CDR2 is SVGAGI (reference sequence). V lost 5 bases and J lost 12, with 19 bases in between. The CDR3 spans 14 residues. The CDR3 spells CASSEKTVPRELFF. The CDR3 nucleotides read TGTGCCAGCAGTGAGAAGACAGTGCCGAGAGAACTGTTTTTT.

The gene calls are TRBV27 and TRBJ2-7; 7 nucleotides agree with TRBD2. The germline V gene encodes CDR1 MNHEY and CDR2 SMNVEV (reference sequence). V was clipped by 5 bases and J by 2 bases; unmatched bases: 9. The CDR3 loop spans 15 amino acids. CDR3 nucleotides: TGTGCCAGCAGTCTGACTAGCCGGGGCCCCTACGAGCAGTACGTC. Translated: CASSLTSRGPYEQYV.

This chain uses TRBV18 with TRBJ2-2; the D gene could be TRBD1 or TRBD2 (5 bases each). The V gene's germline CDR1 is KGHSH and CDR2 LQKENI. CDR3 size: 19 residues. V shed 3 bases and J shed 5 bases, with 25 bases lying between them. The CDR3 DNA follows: TGTGCCAGCTCACCCCGGCGGACGGGGCAGGGTCCAGAGACCGGGGAGCTGTTTTTT. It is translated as CASSPRRTGQGPETGELFF.

The CDR3 loop reads CASAGRPANYGYTF. CDR3 nucleotides: TGTGCCAGTGCGGGACGGCCTGCTAACTATGGCTACACCTTC. The chain combines TRBV19 with TRBJ1-2, with D possibly matching TRBD1 (5 bases). Germline V gene lookup returns CDR1 LNHDA and CDR2 SQIVND (reference sequence). V lost 8 bases and J 0 bases, leaving 13 bases between the germline ends. The CDR3 spans 14 residues.

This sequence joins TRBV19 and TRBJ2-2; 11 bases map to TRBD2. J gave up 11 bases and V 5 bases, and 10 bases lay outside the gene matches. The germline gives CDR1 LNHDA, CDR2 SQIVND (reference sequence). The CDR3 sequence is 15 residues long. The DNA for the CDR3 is TGTGCCAGTAGTTCACTTGGGACTAGCGGACGAGAGCTGTTTTTT. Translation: CASSSLGTSGRELFF.

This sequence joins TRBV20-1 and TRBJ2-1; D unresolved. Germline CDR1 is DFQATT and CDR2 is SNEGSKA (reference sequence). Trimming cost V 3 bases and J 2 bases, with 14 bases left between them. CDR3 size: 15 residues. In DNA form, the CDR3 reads TGCAGTGCTAGTGGGTTAAACTACGCCTACAATGAGCAGTTCTTC. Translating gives CSASGLNYAYNEQFF.

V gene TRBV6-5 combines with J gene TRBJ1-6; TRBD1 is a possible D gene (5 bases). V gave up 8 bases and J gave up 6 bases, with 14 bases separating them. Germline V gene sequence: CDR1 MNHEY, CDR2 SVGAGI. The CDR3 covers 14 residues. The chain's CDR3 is CASAAGTGNSPLHF. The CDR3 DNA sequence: TGTGCCAGCGCGGCCGGGACGGGTAATTCACCCCTCCACTTT.

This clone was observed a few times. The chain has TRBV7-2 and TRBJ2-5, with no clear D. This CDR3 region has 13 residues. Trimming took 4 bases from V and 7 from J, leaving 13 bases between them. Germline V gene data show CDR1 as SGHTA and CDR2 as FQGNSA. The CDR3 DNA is TGTGCCAGCAGCTCGACTCCCTCGGGGACCCAGTACTTC. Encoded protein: CASSSTPSGTQYF.

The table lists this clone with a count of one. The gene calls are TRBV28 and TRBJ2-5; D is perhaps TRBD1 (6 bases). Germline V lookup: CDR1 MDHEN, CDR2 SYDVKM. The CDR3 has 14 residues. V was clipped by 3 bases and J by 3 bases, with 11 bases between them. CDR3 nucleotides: TGTGCCAGCAGTTTTGTGGGGGCCAAAGAGACCCAGTACTTC. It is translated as CASSFVGAKETQYF.

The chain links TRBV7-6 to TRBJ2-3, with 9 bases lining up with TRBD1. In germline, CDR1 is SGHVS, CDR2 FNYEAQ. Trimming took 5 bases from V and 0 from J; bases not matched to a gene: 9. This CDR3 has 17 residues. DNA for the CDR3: TGTGCCAGCAGCGGGCAAACAGGGGGCGCAAGCACAGATACGCAGTATTTT. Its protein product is CASSGQTGGASTDTQYF.

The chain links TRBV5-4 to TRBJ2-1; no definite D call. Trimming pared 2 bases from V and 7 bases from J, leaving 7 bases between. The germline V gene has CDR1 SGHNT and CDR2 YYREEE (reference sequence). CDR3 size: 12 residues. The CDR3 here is CASSFSPNEQFF. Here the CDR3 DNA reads TGTGCCAGCAGCTTTAGCCCTAATGAGCAGTTCTTC.

The CDR3 spells CASSASQSGTEAFF. In DNA form, the CDR3 reads TGCGCCAGCAGCGCATCACAGTCTGGCACTGAAGCTTTCTTT. The chain employs TRBV5-1 and TRBJ1-1; D unclear. V was trimmed by 4 bases and J by 4 bases, leaving 14 bases between them. Germline lookup yields CDR1 SGHRS and CDR2 YFSETQ. The CDR3 spans 14 residues.

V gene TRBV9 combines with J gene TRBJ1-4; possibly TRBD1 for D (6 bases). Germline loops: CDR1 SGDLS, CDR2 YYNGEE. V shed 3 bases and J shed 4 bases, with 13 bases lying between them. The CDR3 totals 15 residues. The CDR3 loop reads CASSAETGINEKLFF. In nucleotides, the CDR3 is TGTGCCAGCAGCGCAGAGACAGGTATTAATGAAAAACTGTTTTTT.

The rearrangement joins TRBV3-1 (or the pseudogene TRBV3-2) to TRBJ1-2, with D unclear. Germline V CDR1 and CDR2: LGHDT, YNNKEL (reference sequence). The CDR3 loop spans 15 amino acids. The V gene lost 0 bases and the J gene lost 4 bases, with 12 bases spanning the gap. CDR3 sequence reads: CASSQDRGWGYGYTF. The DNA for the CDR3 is TGTGCCAGCAGCCAAGATCGGGGTTGGGGCTATGGCTACACCTTC.

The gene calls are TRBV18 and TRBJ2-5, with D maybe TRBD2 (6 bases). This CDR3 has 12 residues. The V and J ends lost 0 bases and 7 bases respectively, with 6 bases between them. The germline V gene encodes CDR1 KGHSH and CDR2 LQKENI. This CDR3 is CASSPPEGTQYF. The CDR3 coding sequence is TGTGCCAGCTCACCACCGGAGGGGACCCAGTACTTC.

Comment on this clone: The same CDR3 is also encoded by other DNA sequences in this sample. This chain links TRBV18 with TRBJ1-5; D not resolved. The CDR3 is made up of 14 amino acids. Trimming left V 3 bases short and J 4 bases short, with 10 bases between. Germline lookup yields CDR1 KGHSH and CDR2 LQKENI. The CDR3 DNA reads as TGTGCCAGCTCACCGGGCCAGCCTAATCAGCCCCAGCATTTT. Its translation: CASSPGQPNQPQHF.

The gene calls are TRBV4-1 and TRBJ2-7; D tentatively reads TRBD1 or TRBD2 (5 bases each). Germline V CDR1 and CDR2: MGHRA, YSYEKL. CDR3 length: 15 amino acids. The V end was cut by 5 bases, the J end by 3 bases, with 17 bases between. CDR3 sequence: CASSYGTNSGYEQYF. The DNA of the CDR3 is TGCGCCAGCAGCTATGGGACCAACTCAGGCTACGAGCAGTACTTC.

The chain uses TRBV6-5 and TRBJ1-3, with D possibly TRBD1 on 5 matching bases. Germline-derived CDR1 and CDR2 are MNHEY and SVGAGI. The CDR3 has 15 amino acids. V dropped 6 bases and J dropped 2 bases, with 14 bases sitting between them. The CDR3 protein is CASRSPGATGNTIYF. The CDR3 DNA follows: TGTGCCAGCAGATCCCCCGGGGCTACTGGAAACACCATATATTTT.

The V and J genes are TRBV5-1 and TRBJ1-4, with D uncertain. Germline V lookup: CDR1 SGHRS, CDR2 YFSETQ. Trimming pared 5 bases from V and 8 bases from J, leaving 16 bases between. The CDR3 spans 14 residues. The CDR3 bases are TGCGCCAGCAGGCTAGACCCCGCGACAGAAAAACTGTTTTTT. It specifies CASRLDPATEKLFF.

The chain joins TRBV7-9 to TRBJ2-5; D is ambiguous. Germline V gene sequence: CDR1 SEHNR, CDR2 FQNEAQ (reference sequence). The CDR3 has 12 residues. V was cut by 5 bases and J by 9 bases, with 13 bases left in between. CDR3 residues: CASSPRPAAQYF. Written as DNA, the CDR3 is TGTGCCAGCAGCCCAAGACCGGCGGCCCAGTACTTC.

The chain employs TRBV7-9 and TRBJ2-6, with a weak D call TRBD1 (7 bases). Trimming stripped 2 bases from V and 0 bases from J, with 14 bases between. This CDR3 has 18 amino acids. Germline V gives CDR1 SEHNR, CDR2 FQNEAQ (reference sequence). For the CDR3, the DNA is TGTGCCAGCAGCTTACAGGGGGGATCCCTCTCTGGGGCCAACGTCCTGACTTTC. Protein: CASSLQGGSLSGANVLTF.

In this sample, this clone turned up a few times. The CDR3 is CAISESTLGDQPQHF. In DNA, the CDR3 is TGTGCCATCAGTGAGTCGACCTTGGGAGATCAGCCCCAGCATTTT. V usage is TRBV10-3 and J usage is TRBJ1-5; D is unclear. Trimming stripped 0 bases from V and 5 bases from J, with 11 bases between. Germline-derived CDR1 and CDR2 are ENHRY and SYGVKD. This CDR3 region has 15 residues.

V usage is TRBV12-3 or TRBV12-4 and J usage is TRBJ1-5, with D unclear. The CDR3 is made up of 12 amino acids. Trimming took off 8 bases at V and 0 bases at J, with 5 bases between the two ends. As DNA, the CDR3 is TGTGCCAGCTCAAATAGCAATCAGCCCCAGCATTTT. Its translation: CASSNSNQPQHF.

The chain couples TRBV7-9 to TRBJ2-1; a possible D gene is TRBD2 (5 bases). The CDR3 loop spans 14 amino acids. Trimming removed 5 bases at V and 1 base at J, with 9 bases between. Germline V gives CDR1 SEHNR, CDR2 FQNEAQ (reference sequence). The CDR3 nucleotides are TGTGCCAGCAGCCCCAGCGGTTCCTACAATGAGCAGTTCTTC. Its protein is CASSPSGSYNEQFF.

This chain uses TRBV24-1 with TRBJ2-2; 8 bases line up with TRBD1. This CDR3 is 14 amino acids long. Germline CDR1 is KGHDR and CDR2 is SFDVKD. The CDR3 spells CATQQGADTGELFF. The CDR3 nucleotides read TGTGCGACTCAGCAGGGGGCCGACACCGGGGAGCTGTTTTTT.

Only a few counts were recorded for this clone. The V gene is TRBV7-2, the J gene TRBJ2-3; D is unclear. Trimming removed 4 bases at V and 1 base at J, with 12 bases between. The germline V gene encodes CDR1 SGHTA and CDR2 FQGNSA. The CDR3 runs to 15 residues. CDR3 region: CASSSQLWGTDTQYF. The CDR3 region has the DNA TGTGCCAGCAGCTCCCAGTTGTGGGGCACAGATACGCAGTATTTT.

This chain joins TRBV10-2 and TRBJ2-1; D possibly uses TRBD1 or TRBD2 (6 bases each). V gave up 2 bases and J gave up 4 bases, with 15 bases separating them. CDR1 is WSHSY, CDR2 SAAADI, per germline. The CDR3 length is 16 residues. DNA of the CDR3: TGCGCCAGCAGTGAGGGCGGATGGGGGGCTTACAATGAGCAGTTCTTC. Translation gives CASSEGGWGAYNEQFF.

The CDR3 region has the DNA TGCGCCAGCAGCTTGGTCGGAAATTCCTACGAGCAGTACTTC. It yields the protein CASSLVGNSYEQYF. The rearrangement uses TRBV5-1 and TRBJ2-7; no definite D call. The CDR3 consists of 14 residues. Trimming left V 0 bases short and J 1 base short, with 8 bases between. In germline, CDR1 is SGHRS, CDR2 YFSETQ.

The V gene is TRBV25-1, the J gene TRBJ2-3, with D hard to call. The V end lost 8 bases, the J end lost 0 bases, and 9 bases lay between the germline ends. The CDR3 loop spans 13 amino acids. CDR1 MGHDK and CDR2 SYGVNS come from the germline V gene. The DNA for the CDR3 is TGTGCCAGCGGGCCGACTAGCACAGATACGCAGTATTTT. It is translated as CASGPTSTDTQYF. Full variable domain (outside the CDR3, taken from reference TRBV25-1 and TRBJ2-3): EADIYQTPRYLVIGTGKKITLECSQTMGHDKMYWYQQDPGMELHLIHYSYGVNSTEKGDLSSESTVSRIRTEHFPLTLESARPSHTSQYLCASGPTSTDTQYFGPGTRLTVL.